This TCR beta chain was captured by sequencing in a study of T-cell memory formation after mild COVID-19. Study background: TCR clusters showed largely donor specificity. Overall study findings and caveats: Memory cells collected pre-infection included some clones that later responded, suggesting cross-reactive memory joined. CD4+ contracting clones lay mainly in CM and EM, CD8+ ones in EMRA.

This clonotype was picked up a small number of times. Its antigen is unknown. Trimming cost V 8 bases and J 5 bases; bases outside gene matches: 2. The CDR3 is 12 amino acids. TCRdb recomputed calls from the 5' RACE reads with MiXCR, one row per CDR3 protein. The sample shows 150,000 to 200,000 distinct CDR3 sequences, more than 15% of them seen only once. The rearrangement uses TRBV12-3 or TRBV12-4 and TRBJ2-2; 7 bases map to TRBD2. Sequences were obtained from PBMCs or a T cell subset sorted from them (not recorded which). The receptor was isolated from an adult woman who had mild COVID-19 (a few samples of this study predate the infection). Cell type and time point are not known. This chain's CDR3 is CASWGGTGELFF. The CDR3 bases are TGTGCCAGCTGGGGGGGGACCGGGGAGCTGTTTTTT.